This TCR beta chain is drawn from a study of T cell responses to AZD1222 COVID-19 vaccine. Study-wide background: Pooling was applied to second doses at about 4 or about 12 weeks. Study-level results: Seropositivity was recorded at baseline in only a handful of AZD1222 recipients. Most donors were white British, females outnumbered males, and clonal diversity was possibly underestimated. Regions 160-218 and 743-854 held dominance among vaccine-associated CD4 TCRs, which spanned spike.

On this clone: Its matching antigen is unknown.

The CDR3 spans 14 residues. V was cut by 3 bases and J by 6 bases, with 12 bases left in between. Germline CDR1 is MNHNS and CDR2 is SASEGT. Generated by immunoSEQ multiplex PCR, the TCRdb table keeps only in-frame clones and is missing some. The sample shows 120,000 or so clones, about nine tenths of them seen only once. This clonotype was sampled from an adult in good health. The sequencing here drew on peripheral blood, taken on day 0 of AZD1222 vaccination. The V and J genes are TRBV6-1 and TRBJ2-4; tentative D call: TRBD2 (7 bases). The CDR3 sequence: CASSDGGGGNIQYF. In nucleotides, the CDR3 is TGTGCCAGCAGTGACGGGGGAGGGGGAAACATTCAGTACTTC.